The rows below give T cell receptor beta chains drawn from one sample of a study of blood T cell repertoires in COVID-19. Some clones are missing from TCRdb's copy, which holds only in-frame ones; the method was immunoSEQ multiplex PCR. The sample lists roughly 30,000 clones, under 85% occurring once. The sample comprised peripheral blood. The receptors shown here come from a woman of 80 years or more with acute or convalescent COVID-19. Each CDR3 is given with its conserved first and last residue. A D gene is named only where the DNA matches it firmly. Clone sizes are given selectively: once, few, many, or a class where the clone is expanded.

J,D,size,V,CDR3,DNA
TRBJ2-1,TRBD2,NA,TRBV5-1,CASSFSGTYYNEQFF,TGCGCCAGCAGCTTTAGCGGGACGTACTACAATGAGCAGTTCTTC
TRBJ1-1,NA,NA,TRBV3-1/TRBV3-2,CASSTKQGVEAFF,TGTGCCAGCAGTACAAAACAGGGCGTAGAAGCTTTCTTT
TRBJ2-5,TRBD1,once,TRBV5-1,CASSSSDRGVQETQYF,TGCGCCAGCAGCTCCAGCGACAGGGGGGTCCAAGAGACCCAGTACTTC
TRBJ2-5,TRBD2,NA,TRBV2,CASSEREATLETQYF,TGTGCCAGCAGTGAACGGGAGGCTACTCTAGAGACCCAGTACTTC
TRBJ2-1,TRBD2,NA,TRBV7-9,CASSPTAGVRYNEQFF,TGTGCCAGCAGCCCCACGGCGGGAGTACGGTACAATGAGCAGTTCTTC
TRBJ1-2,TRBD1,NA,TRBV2,CASNRDRGDGYTF,TGTGCCAGCAATAGGGACAGGGGAGATGGCTACACCTTC
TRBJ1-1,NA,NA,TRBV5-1,CASSLRENTEAFF,TGCGCCAGCAGCTTGCGGGAAAACACTGAAGCTTTCTTT
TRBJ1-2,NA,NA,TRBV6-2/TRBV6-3,CASSYGTIYGYTF,TGTGCCAGCAGTTATGGGACAATCTATGGCTACACCTTC
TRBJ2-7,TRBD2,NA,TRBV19,CATSLGASGGNEQYF,TGTGCCACCTCCCTTGGGGCTAGCGGGGGCAACGAGCAGTACTTC
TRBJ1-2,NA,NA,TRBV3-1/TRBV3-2,CASSRRDLGYGYTF,TGTGCCAGCAGCCGAAGGGACTTGGGGTATGGCTACACCTTC
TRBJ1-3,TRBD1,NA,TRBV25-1,CASSKTGDLGNTIYF,TGTGCCAGCAGCAAAACAGGGGACCTTGGAAACACCATATATTTT
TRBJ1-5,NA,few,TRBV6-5,CASRPGKGRNQPQHF,TGTGCCAGCAGACCCGGGAAAGGTCGTAATCAGCCCCAGCATTTT
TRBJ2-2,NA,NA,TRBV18,CASSPGPTGELFF,TGTGCCAGCTCACCGGGCCCCACCGGGGAGCTGTTTTTT
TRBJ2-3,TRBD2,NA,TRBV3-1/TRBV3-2,CASSLNRLAGVHTDTQYF,TGTGCCAGCAGCCTAAACCGACTAGCGGGGGTTCACACAGATACGCAGTATTTT
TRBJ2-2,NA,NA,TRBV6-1,CASSARGAVNTGELFF,TGTGCCAGCAGTGCCAGGGGGGCAGTCAACACCGGGGAGCTGTTTTTT
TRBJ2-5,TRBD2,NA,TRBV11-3,CASSLGLAGTKETQYF,TGTGCCAGCAGCCTCGGACTAGCGGGAACGAAAGAGACCCAGTACTTC
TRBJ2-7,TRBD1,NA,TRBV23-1,CASSQSGQSYEQYF,TGCGCCAGCAGTCAATCGGGACAGTCCTACGAGCAGTACTTC
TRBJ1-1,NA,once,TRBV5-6,CASSLGGKYTEAFF,TGTGCCAGCAGCTTGGGGGGCAAGTACACTGAAGCTTTCTTT
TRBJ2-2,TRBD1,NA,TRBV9,CASSVARTGFTGELFF,TGTGCCAGCAGCGTAGCAAGGACAGGCTTCACCGGGGAGCTGTTTTTT
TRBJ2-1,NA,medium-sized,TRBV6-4,CASSAGQGSNEQFF,TGTGCCAGCAGTGCCGGGCAGGGATCCAATGAGCAGTTCTTC
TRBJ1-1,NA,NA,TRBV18,CASSPSGQNTEAFF,TGTGCCAGCTCACCCTCAGGACAGAACACTGAAGCTTTCTTT
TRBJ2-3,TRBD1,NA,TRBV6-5,CASSYPTGGSTDTQYF,TGTGCCAGCAGTTATCCGACAGGGGGCAGTACAGATACGCAGTATTTT
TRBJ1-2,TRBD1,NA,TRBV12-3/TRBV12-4,CASGQGGGYTF,TGTGCCAGCGGACAGGGTGGAGGCTACACCTTC
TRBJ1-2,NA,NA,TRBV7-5,CARSLLGQGDRYTF,TGTGCCAGAAGCTTGCTGGGACAGGGGGATCGCTACACCTTC
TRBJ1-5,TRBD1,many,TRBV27,CASSATTGGSNQPQHF,TGTGCCAGCAGTGCTACCACAGGGGGCAGCAATCAGCCCCAGCATTTT
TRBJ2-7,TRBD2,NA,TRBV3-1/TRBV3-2,CASSGLAGYEQYF,TGTGCCAGCAGCGGTCTAGCGGGATACGAGCAGTACTTC
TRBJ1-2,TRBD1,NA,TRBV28,CASKIGTVYGYTF,TGTGCCAGCAAGATAGGGACAGTCTATGGCTACACCTTC
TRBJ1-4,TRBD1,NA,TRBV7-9,CASSPDRGTEKLFF,TGTGCCAGCAGCCCCGACAGGGGGACTGAAAAACTGTTTTTT
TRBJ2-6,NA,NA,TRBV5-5,CASSFSPGINSGANVLTF,TGTGCCAGCAGCTTTTCTCCGGGAATCAACTCTGGGGCCAACGTCCTGACTTTC
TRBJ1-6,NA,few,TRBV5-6,CASSLTGSPLHF,TGTGCCAGCAGCCTTACAGGTTCACCCCTCCACTTT
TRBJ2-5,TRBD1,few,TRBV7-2,CASSPQTGRRETQYF,TGTGCCAGCAGCCCGCAGACAGGGCGACGGGAGACCCAGTACTTC
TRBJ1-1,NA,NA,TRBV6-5,CASLGVREAFF,TGTGCCAGCTTAGGGGTGAGAGAAGCTTTCTTT
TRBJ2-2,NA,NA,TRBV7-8,CASSRYAGELFF,TGTGCCAGCTCTCGCTATGCCGGGGAGCTGTTTTTT
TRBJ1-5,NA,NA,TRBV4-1,CASSQDDGGGQPQHF,TGCGCCAGCAGCCAAGATGATGGGGGGGGACAGCCCCAGCATTTT
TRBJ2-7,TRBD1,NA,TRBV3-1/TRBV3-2,CASSQNPGQKYEQYF,TGTGCCAGCAGCCAAAATCCGGGACAGAAATACGAGCAGTACTTC
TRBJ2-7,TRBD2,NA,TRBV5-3,CARSFISGRGPEQYF,TGTGCCAGAAGCTTTATTAGCGGGAGGGGTCCCGAGCAGTACTTC
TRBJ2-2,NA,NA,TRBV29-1,CSVDQGYTGELFF,TGCAGCGTTGACCAGGGTTATACCGGGGAGCTGTTTTTT
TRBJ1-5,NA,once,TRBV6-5,CASGRPIEHF,TGTGCCAGCGGGAGGCCCATAGAGCATTTT
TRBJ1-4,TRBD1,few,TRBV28,CASSFPRGTGVFELFF,TGTGCCAGCAGTTTTCCCAGGGGGACTGGCGTTTTTGAACTGTTTTTT
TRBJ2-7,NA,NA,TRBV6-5,CASSYAGAYEQYF,TGTGCCAGCAGTTACGCAGGCGCCTACGAGCAGTACTTC
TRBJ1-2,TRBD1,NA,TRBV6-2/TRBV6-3,CASSRGGARGYTF,TGTGCCAGCAGCCGAGGGGGCGCCCGGGGCTACACCTTC
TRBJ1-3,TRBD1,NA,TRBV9,CASSVAPGQSSGNTIYF,TGTGCCAGCAGCGTAGCCCCGGGACAGTCATCTGGAAACACCATATATTTT
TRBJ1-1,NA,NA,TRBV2,CASSSARNTEAFF,TGTGCCAGCAGCTCCGCGAGGAACACTGAAGCTTTCTTT
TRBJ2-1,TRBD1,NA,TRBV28,CASSPPSTGSYNEQFF,TGTGCCAGCAGTCCTCCCTCGACAGGGAGCTACAATGAGCAGTTCTTC
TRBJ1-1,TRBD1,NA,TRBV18,CASAKGGVNTEAFF,TGTGCCAGCGCCAAAGGGGGCGTGAACACTGAAGCTTTCTTT
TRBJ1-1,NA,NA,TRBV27,CASRTRQANTEAFF,TGTGCCAGCAGGACACGCCAGGCGAACACTGAAGCTTTCTTT
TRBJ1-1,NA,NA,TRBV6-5,CATTGQFEAFF,TGTGCCACCACTGGACAGTTTGAAGCTTTCTTT
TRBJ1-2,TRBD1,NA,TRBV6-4,CASSGTPGQGPCEF,TGTGCCAGCAGTGGAACCCCGGGACAGGGGCCATGCGAATTC
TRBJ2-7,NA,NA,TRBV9,CASSPGNLYEQYF,TGTGCCAGCAGCCCCGGGAACCTCTACGAGCAGTACTTC
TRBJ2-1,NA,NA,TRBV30,CAWSVASGFAVEQFF,TGTGCCTGGAGTGTAGCGAGCGGGTTTGCCGTCGAGCAGTTCTTC
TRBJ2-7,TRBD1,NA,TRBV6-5,CASSNPGQVNEQYF,TGTGCCAGCAGTAATCCGGGACAGGTAAACGAGCAGTACTTC
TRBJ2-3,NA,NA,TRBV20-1,CSPPGGEF,TGCAGTCCTCCAGGCGGGGAATTT
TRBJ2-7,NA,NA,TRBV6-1,CASSEIPGSFGYEQYF,TGTGCCAGCAGTGAAATACCGGGGTCCTTCGGCTACGAGCAGTACTTC
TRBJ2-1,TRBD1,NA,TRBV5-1,CASSPGQGSFDEQFF,TGCGCCAGCAGCCCGGGACAGGGGTCATTCGATGAGCAGTTCTTC
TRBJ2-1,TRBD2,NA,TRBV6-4,CASSTGTSGRMNEQFF,TGTGCCAGCAGTACCGGGACTAGCGGGAGAATGAATGAGCAGTTCTTC
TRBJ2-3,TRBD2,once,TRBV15,CATSRVGTSGRTDTQYF,TGTGCCACCAGCAGAGTCGGGACTAGCGGTCGCACAGATACGCAGTATTTT